This entry lists 3 T cell receptor beta chains sequenced from one sample in a study of T cell changes during pregnancy in multiple sclerosis. Sequencing was performed with immunoSEQ multiplex PCR; in TCRdb, only in-frame clones are kept and a portion is missing. Altogether about 100,000 clones are present, about 94% being singletons, with the ten largest covering around 0.9%. The sample here was peripheral blood, taken before pregnancy. Every receptor here comes from a female donor with multiple sclerosis, enrolled in a pregnancy study.

The genes are TRBV7-9 and TRBJ2-5; no firm D call. V lost 3 bases and J 1 base, leaving 3 bases between the germline ends. This CDR3 region has 12 residues. CDR1 is SEHNR and CDR2 is FQNEAQ in the germline V gene (reference sequence). The CDR3, as DNA: TGTGCCAGCAGCTTCGGCCAAGAGACCCAGTACTTC. Translation gives CASSFGQETQYF.

The CDR3 region has the DNA TGTGCCAGTACCCCAGGTGGGTTTGAAGCTTTCTTT. It yields the protein CASTPGGFEAFF. The chain links TRBV19 to TRBJ1-1; no firm D call. Germline CDR1 is LNHDA and CDR2 is SQIVND (reference sequence). V was clipped by 7 bases and J by 7 bases, with 13 bases between them. The CDR3 is 12 residues long.

The chain carries TRBV28 and TRBJ2-7, with 7 bases fitting TRBD2. The V gene end was trimmed by 3 bases and the J gene end by 2 bases; junction bases not matched to a gene: 16. This CDR3 region has 18 residues. Germline values: CDR1 MDHEN, CDR2 SYDVKM. The CDR3 sequence is CASSFDGFGGGTPYEQYF. The DNA of the CDR3 is TGTGCCAGCAGTTTCGATGGGTTTGGCGGGGGAACCCCCTACGAGCAGTACTTC.